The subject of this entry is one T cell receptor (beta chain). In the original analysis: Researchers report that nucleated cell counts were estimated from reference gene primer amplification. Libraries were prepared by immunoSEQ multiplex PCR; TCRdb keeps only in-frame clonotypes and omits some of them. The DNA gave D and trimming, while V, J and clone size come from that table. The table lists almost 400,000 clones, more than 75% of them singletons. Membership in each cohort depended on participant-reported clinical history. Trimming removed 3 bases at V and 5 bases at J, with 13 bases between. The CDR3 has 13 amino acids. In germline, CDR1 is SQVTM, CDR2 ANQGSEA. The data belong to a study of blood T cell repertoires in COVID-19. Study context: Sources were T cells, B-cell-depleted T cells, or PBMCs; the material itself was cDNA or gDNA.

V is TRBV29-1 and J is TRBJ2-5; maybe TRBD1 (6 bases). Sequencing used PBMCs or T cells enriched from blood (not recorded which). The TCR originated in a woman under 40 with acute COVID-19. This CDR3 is CSVDRGNAETQYF. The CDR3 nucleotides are TGCAGCGTTGACAGGGGTAATGCGGAGACCCAGTACTTC.